These 16 T cell receptor beta chains came from one sample sequenced in a study of shared clonotypes between healthy human individuals. TCRdb keeps only in-frame clones here, not all; method: immunoSEQ multiplex PCR. Here the sample spans 2 million or so clones, 95% being singletons. The sequenced sample was naive CD4+ T cells sorted from blood. Documented subset: CD45RA+ positively selected. These receptors were collected from a young man in good health.

As regards this clone: Additional DNA sequences in this sample encode the identical CDR3. The chain has TRBV18 and TRBJ1-1; TRBD1 matches 7 bases. CDR1 and CDR2 (germline): KGHSH, LQKENI. The ends lost 4 bases at V and 1 base at J; junction bases unmatched: 3. The CDR3 is made up of 14 amino acids. The CDR3: CASSLGTENTEAFF. CDR3 sequence (DNA): TGTGCCAGCTCACTAGGGACAGAGAACACTGAAGCTTTCTTT.

As to this clone: Other DNA sequences in the sample encode the same CDR3. The chain carries TRBV28 and TRBJ1-5; D remains unclear. The CDR3 extends over 11 amino acids. From germline, CDR1 is MDHEN and CDR2 SYDVKM. V was clipped by 8 bases and J by 3 bases, with 5 bases between them. The CDR3 DNA follows: TGTGCCAGCTGTTCCAATCAGCCCCAGCATTTT. Translated, it gives CASCSNQPQHF. Looking up the rest from reference TRBV28 and TRBJ1-5 gives the full variable domain: DVKVTQSSRYLVKRTGEKVFLECVQDMDHENMFWYRQDPGLGLRLIYFSYDVKMKEKGDIPEGYSVSREKKERFSLILESASTNQTSMYLCASCSNQPQHFGDGTRLSIL.

The J gene is TRBJ2-3, the V gene TRBV27; D is perhaps TRBD1 or TRBD2 (6 bases each). Germline CDR1 is MNHEY and CDR2 is SMNVEV (reference sequence). Trimming pared 5 bases from V and 3 bases from J, leaving 18 bases between. CDR3 length: 16 residues. As DNA, the CDR3 is TGTGCCAGCAGTCCTCTTACGTGGGGGGCTACAGATACGCAGTATTTT. This sequence encodes CASSPLTWGATDTQYF.

J is TRBJ2-7 and V is TRBV5-4; D is unresolved. CDR3 size: 15 residues. V lost 7 bases to trimming and J lost 2 bases, with 19 bases between them. The germline gives CDR1 SGHNT, CDR2 YYREEE (reference sequence). The CDR3 DNA follows: TGTGCCAGCGGACGCTTGTCGGCACTCCCCTACGAGCAGTACTTC. Its translation: CASGRLSALPYEQYF.

In regard to this clone: Other DNA sequences in the same sample also yield this CDR3. The chain has TRBV30 and TRBJ2-5; the D gene could be TRBD1 or TRBD2 (6 bases each). Germline V gene sequence: CDR1 GTSNPN, CDR2 SVGIG (reference sequence). The V gene lost 1 base and the J gene lost 3 bases, with 9 bases spanning the gap. This CDR3 has 13 amino acids. CDR3: CAWSGGAKETQYF. CDR3 nucleotide sequence: TGTGCCTGGAGTGGGGGGGCAAAAGAGACCCAGTACTTC.

This chain links TRBV5-4 with TRBJ2-3; no reliable D call. The CDR3 sequence is 13 residues long. Trimming stripped 4 bases from V and 2 bases from J, with 8 bases between. In germline, CDR1 is SGHNT, CDR2 YYREEE (reference sequence). CDR3 sequence reads: CASSITATDTQYF. CDR3 sequence (DNA): TGTGCCAGCAGCATAACAGCCACAGATACGCAGTATTTT.

The V and J genes are TRBV5-1 and TRBJ2-7; TRBD1 aligns across 8 bases. This CDR3 contains 16 residues. V lost 4 bases and J lost 7; bases outside the gene matches: 16. CDR1 SGHRS and CDR2 YFSETQ come from the germline V gene. DNA of the CDR3: TGCGCCAGCAGCCCGAATTTAGAGACAGGGGCCCGGGAGCAGTACTTC. Translation: CASSPNLETGAREQYF.

The chain recombines TRBV27 with TRBJ1-3; tentatively, D is TRBD1 (5 bases). In germline, CDR1 is MNHEY, CDR2 SMNVEV (reference sequence). Trimming shortened V by 6 bases and J by 0 bases, and 12 bases separated the two germline ends. The CDR3 is made up of 15 amino acids. The CDR3 bases are TGTGCCAGCAGAAGGGACCTAAGCTCTGGAAACACCATATATTTT. This gives the protein CASRRDLSSGNTIYF.

The gene calls are TRBV15 and TRBJ1-6; 10 bases are a match to TRBD1. The CDR3 has 16 residues. Per the germline V gene, CDR1 is LNHNV and CDR2 is YYDKDF (reference sequence). Losses at the gene ends were 0 bases for V and 9 bases for J; bases not matched to a gene: 5. The CDR3 sequence is CATSRDSTGGASPLHF. DNA for the CDR3: TGTGCCACCAGCAGAGATTCGACAGGGGGCGCTTCACCCCTCCACTTT.

The CDR3 DNA reads TGCGCCAGTCGCCGGGACAAAGAGACCCAGTACTTC. It translates to CASRRDKETQYF. V and J are TRBV5-1 and TRBJ2-5, with D tentatively TRBD1 (6 bases). V lost 8 bases to trimming and J lost 3 bases, with 11 bases between them. The germline V gene has CDR1 SGHRS and CDR2 YFSETQ. The CDR3 totals 12 residues.

As concerns this clone: The sample holds other DNA sequences that translate to the same CDR3. The genes are TRBV5-4 and TRBJ2-1; perhaps TRBD1 as D (6 bases). CDR1 SGHNT and CDR2 YYREEE come from the germline V gene (reference sequence). Trimming left V 4 bases short and J 0 bases short, with 11 bases between. CDR3 length: 15 residues. CDR3 DNA: TGTGCCAGCAGCCTGGACAGAAGCTCCTACAATGAGCAGTTCTTC. This codes for CASSLDRSSYNEQFF.

The V call is TRBV5-1, the J call TRBJ2-1; D is tentatively TRBD1 or TRBD2 (5 bases each). The CDR3 extends over 15 amino acids. V was clipped by 7 bases and J by 5 bases, with 19 bases between them. Germline assignment: CDR1 SGHRS and CDR2 YFSETQ. The CDR3 sequence: CASYEDPGRNNEQFF. As DNA, the CDR3 is TGCGCCAGCTATGAAGACCCAGGGAGAAACAATGAGCAGTTCTTC.

This chain uses TRBV11-2 with TRBJ2-7, with 9 bases lining up with TRBD1. This CDR3 is built from 15 residues. V shed 0 bases, J shed 3 bases, and the junction held 3 bases outside the gene matches. Germline CDR1 and CDR2: SGHAT and FQNNGV. CDR3 sequence: CASSLDSDRGYEQYF. In DNA form, the CDR3 reads TGTGCCAGCAGCTTAGATTCGGACAGGGGCTACGAGCAGTACTTC.

Notes on this clone: Other DNA sequences in the same sample also yield this CDR3. The chain uses TRBV5-4 and TRBJ2-5; D gene uncertain. Germline CDR1 SGHNT, CDR2 YYREEE (reference sequence). The CDR3 runs to 14 residues. Trimming shortened V by 0 bases and J by 1 base, and 7 bases separated the two germline ends. The CDR3, as DNA: TGTGCCAGCAGCTTGGACCGGTTCCAAGAGACCCAGTACTTC. Protein sequence: CASSLDRFQETQYF. The whole variable domain, remainder taken from reference TRBV5-4 and TRBJ2-5, is ETGVTQSPTHLIKTRGQQVTLRCSSQSGHNTVSWYQQALGQGPQFIFQYYREEENGRGNFPPRFSGLQFPNYSSELNVNALELDDSALYLCASSLDRFQETQYFGPGTRLLVL.

The chain uses TRBV7-9 and TRBJ2-2; D uncertain. The V end lost 1 base, the J end lost 0 bases, and 9 bases lay between the germline ends. The CDR3 runs 16 residues. Germline V gene lookup returns CDR1 SEHNR and CDR2 FQNEAQ (reference sequence). The CDR3 DNA reads as TGTGCCAGCAGCTTAGTGGCAGCGCCGAACACCGGGGAGCTGTTTTTT. This translates into CASSLVAAPNTGELFF.

Ten or more counts support this clone. The CDR3 nucleotides are TGTGCCAGCAGTGTGACTCGGTCCTACGAGCAGTACTTC. Translated, it gives CASSVTRSYEQYF. The chain employs TRBV2 and TRBJ2-7; D call uncertain. Germline CDR1 reads SNHLY; CDR2 reads FYNNEI. The CDR3 length is 13 residues. Trimming cost V 4 bases and J 1 base, with 8 bases left between them.